Sequencing of this TCR beta chain was carried out in a study of shared clonotypes between healthy human individuals. Overall study findings and caveats: Investigators expected sequencing depth to affect clonotype sharing among donors. Clonotype sharing across four donors was observed for around 5% of naive CD4 clonotypes.

The CDR3 totals 16 residues. Germline CDR1 is SGDLS and CDR2 is YYNGEE. Trimming cost V 2 bases and J 0 bases; bases outside gene matches: 6. Each subset's genomic DNA was split evenly across several immunoSEQ plates. Profiled with immunoSEQ multiplex PCR; TCRdb holds only in-frame clones, not every one. The sample records fewer than 2.5 million clones, approximately 93% being singletons. Comment on this clone: The antigen is not known.

Sequenced: naive CD4+ T cells from PBMCs. This sample's subset: CD45RA+ positively selected. The chain couples TRBV9 to TRBJ2-7; 9 bases align to TRBD2. This clonotype was obtained from a man between 18 and 29 years old in good health. Some clones in this sample may be carry-over from other donors' samples. Written as DNA, the CDR3 is TGTGCCAGCAGCGTTGGACTAGCGCAGAGCTCCTACGAGCAGTACTTC. As protein: CASSVGLAQSSYEQYF.